The present T cell receptor (beta chain) was sequenced within a study of shared clonotypes between healthy human individuals (dated by TCRdb to about 2020). About the study as a whole: The cohort included three men and a couple of women between 18 and 49 years of age. To increase sequencing depth and limit assay-specific biases, different laboratories used diverse techniques to prepare libraries and sequence TCR repertoires. The study deeply sequenced blood TCR repertoires of five healthy adults to estimate repertoire size and the extent of clonotype sharing between individuals. Per donor, leukapheresis produced somewhere between about 0.8 and 9 billion PBMCs.

About this clone: The specificity of this receptor is unknown. No qualities accompany the bases; no much larger clone lies one base away.

V loses 4 bases at its end and J loses 8 bases; junction bases beyond the gene matches: 13. According to the germline V gene, CDR1 reads SGHTA and CDR2 reads FQGNSA. Taken from cysteine to phenylalanine, the CDR3 has 15 residues. The retained sequence is limited to the CDR3, 45 bases, with the frame set at the first base. The full study reports these points: Because the study included only a small number of donors, the genetic and exposure-history diversity represented was limited. Pairwise subsampling led to the expectation that sequencing depth would affect the degree of clonotype sharing among donors. Only blood was sampled, and tissue TCR repertoires likely differ from those in blood.

The donors were healthy, HIV-negative adults who had no recently reported acute infections or vaccinations. Every donor was a Caucasian adult living in Nashville, Tennessee, USA. In the unsorted samples, 85 million to 100 million PBMCs were counted, and genomic DNA was extracted using the QIAamp DNA Blood Mini kit. Blood was obtained by leukapheresis, after which PBMCs were separated by Ficoll-Histopaque density gradient centrifugation and cryopreserved in liquid nitrogen vapor phase. TCR CDR3 regions were amplified from genomic DNA by multiplex PCR using the deep immunoSEQ assay. For each cell subset, the extracted genomic DNA was distributed evenly across all wells of several immunoSEQ 96-well plates, and each plate served as one replicate. For unsorted PBMC, each replicate PCR was loaded with approximately 0.3 ug genomic DNA, equivalent to about 30,000 T cell genomes. Unsorted PBMC genomic DNA was sequenced across ten immunoSEQ deep assay plates. Purified libraries were quantified with a Qubit 3.0 fluorometer, sized on a Bioanalyzer 2100, and re-quantified with the KAPA Library Quantification kit. Every immunoSEQ 96-well plate was sequenced on a dedicated single-read 150-cycle Illumina NextSeq 550 flow cell. Per the authors' processing: Because the immunoSEQ output held only junctional sequences and lacked quality scores, the filtering could not match the filtering applied to full-length reads. To assign V/J genes and CDR3, sequences were annotated using PyIR, a Python wrapper for IgBLAST v1.9, with IMGT germline references. Reads with weak V/J assignments (E-value above 1e-6), missing CDR3, stop codons, out-of-frame junctions, or ambiguous translated residues were removed. V3J clonotypes were defined as sequences sharing the same inferred V gene, J gene, and CDR3 amino acid sequence. To compute the percentage overlap between repertoires, the number of shared unique clonotypes was divided by the size of the smaller repertoire. Richness of each repertoire was evaluated using RTK rarefaction, the Chao1 estimator, and Recon v2.1 estimates of unobserved clonotypes. This is the immuneACCESS table as TCRdb keeps it, with only in-frame sequences that have V and J called. A part of the clones is gone; compared with another copy, unresolved V genes explain less than half, and the rest is unexplained. The V and J calls and clone size are taken from that table; D and trimming were inferred from the DNA. In this sample the table shows hundreds of thousands of clones, approximately 77% of which occur a single time. In total, the top ten clones hold about 11% of the sample.

The origin of this receptor is a woman in her thirties or forties in good health. Some clones in this sample may be carry-over from other donors' samples. The chain employs TRBV7-2 and TRBJ1-2; 7 bases in between match TRBD1. The sequenced material came from PBMCs. The CDR3 protein: CASSYRDSLLGGYTF. At the DNA level, the sequence is TGTGCCAGCAGCTATAGGGACAGCCTATTGGGGGGCTACACCTTC.